This T cell receptor beta chain was identified during a study of cytomegalovirus exposure and HLA in healthy donors. Of note for this clone: Its target is not known.

Assay: immunoSEQ multiplex PCR; the TCRdb copy retains only in-frame clones and omits some. Of 240,000 or so clones in the sample, approximately 86% were seen once. Study outcomes and limitations: For most TCR sequences rarity was the rule, although some public TCRs occurred in many donors. CMV antigen specificity was confirmed in vitro for a few CMV-associated chains.

Germline lookup yields CDR1 MNHEY and CDR2 SMNVEV (reference sequence). This CDR3 is built from 14 residues. Germline trimming cut 3 bases from V and 4 bases from J; bases unmatched to any gene: 4. The sequencing input was PBMCs. The origin of this receptor is a woman in her 30s in good health and CMV-seropositive. The chain uses TRBV27 and TRBJ2-5, with 8 bases fitting TRBD2. The CDR3 reads CASSFRAGVETQYF. DNA of the CDR3: TGTGCCAGCAGTTTTCGAGCGGGAGTAGAGACCCAGTACTTC.